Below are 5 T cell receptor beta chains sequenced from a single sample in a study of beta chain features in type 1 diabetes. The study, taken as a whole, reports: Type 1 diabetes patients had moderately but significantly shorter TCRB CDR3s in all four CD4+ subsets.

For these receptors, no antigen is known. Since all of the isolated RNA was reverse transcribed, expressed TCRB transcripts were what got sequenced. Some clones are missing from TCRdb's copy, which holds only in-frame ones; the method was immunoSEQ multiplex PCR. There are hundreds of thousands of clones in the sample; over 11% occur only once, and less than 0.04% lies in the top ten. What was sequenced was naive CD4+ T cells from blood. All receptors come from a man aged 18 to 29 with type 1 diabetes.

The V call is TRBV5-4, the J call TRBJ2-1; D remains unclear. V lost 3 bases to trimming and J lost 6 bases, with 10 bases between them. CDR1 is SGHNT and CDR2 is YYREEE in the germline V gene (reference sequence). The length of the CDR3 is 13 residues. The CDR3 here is CASSSTLSNEQFF. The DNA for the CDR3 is TGTGCCAGCAGCTCGACCCTTTCCAATGAGCAGTTCTTC.

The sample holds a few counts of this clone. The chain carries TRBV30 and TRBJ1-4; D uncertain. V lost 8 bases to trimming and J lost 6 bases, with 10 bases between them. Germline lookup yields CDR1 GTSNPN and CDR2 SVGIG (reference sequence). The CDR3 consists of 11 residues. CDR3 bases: TGTGCCGGGCGGCGGCATGAAAAACTGTTTTTT. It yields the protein CAGRRHEKLFF.

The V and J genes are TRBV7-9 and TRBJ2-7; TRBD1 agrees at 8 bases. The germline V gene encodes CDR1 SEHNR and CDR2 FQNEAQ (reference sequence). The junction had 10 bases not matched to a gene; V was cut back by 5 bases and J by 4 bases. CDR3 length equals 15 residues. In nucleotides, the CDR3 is TGTGCCAGCAGCCTACTAGGACAGGGTCGGTACGAGCAGTACTTC. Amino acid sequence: CASSLLGQGRYEQYF.

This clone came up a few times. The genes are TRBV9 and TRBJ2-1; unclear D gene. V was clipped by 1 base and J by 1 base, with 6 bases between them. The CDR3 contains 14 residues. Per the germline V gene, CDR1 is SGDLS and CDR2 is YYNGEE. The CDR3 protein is CASSVFGSYNEQFF. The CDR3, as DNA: TGTGCCAGCAGCGTATTTGGTTCCTACAATGAGCAGTTCTTC.

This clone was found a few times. CDR3 DNA: TGTGCCAGCTCACAGAGTCAGGAGAACACTGAAGCTTTCTTT. This gives the protein CASSQSQENTEAFF. This rearrangement joins TRBV18 to TRBJ1-1; D not certain. Germline-derived CDR1 and CDR2 are KGHSH and LQKENI. V gave up 4 bases and J gave up 1 base, with 10 bases separating them. The CDR3 is 14 amino acids.